Listed here are 18 T cell receptor beta chains from one sample, sequenced in a study of shared clonotypes between healthy human individuals. Clones were read by immunoSEQ multiplex PCR, and TCRdb kept only the in-frame ones, dropping some. The sample contains around 1.6 million clones, around 98% of which appear only once. Sequenced sample: naive CD4+ T cells sorted from blood. Subset in this sample: CD45RA+ positively selected. The source of these receptors is a man aged 30 to 45 in good health.

Comments on this clone: This specimen includes other DNA sequences encoding the same CDR3. This chain links TRBV2 with TRBJ1-5; no clear D. In germline, CDR1 is SNHLY, CDR2 FYNNEI. V lost 0 bases to trimming and J lost 7 bases, with 7 bases between them. The CDR3 consists of 13 residues. CDR3 amino acids: CASSEAGFQPQHF. The DNA for the CDR3 is TGTGCCAGCAGTGAAGCCGGGTTCCAGCCCCAGCATTTT. Full variable domain (rest looked up from reference TRBV2 and TRBJ1-5): EPEVTQTPSHQVTQMGQEVILRCVPISNHLYFYWYRQILGQKVEFLVSFYNNEISEKSEIFDDQFSVERPDGSNFTLKIRSTKLEDSAMYFCASSEAGFQPQHFGDGTRLSIL.

In nucleotides, the CDR3 is TGTGCCATCAGTGAGCCCGGGGAGGGGAACACCATATATTTT. It specifies CAISEPGEGNTIYF. The chain links TRBV10-3 to TRBJ1-3, with D maybe TRBD1 (5 bases). The CDR3 extends over 14 amino acids. CDR1 and CDR2 from the germline V gene are ENHRY and SYGVKD. With 2 bases removed from V and 7 bases from J, the gap between germline ends came to 12 bases.

This chain uses TRBV5-1 with TRBJ2-3, with D unclear. V lost 4 bases to trimming and J lost 3 bases, with 15 bases between them. The V gene's germline CDR1 is SGHRS and CDR2 YFSETQ. This CDR3 is 15 amino acids long. The CDR3 nucleotides are TGCGCCAGCAGCCCTCCGAAGGGAACGACAGATACGCAGTATTTT. It encodes CASSPPKGTTDTQYF. Looking up the rest from reference TRBV5-1 and TRBJ2-3 gives the full variable domain: KAGVTQTPRYLIKTRGQQVTLSCSPISGHRSVSWYQQTPGQGLQFLFEYFSETQRNKGNFPGRFSGRQFSNSRSEMNVSTLELGDSALYLCASSPPKGTTDTQYFGPGTRLTVL.

V is TRBV27 and J is TRBJ1-4; TRBD1 matches 7 bases. Germline CDR1 reads MNHEY; CDR2 reads SMNVEV (reference sequence). CDR3 length equals 13 residues. With V trimmed by 5 bases and J by 8 bases, 5 bases remained unmatched. CDR3 DNA sequence: TGTGCCAGCAGTAGACAGGGCCACGAAAAACTGTTTTTT. Amino acid sequence: CASSRQGHEKLFF.

This clone was recorded once. V is TRBV18 and J is TRBJ2-5; 7 bases match TRBD2. The CDR3 runs 15 residues. V lost 5 bases to trimming and J lost 2 bases; unmatched junction nucleotides: 8. The germline V gene encodes CDR1 KGHSH and CDR2 LQKENI. In nucleotides, the CDR3 is TGTGCCAGCTCAAATACGGCTAGCGGACAAGAGACCCAGTACTTC. Protein: CASSNTASGQETQYF.

On this clone: The same CDR3 is also encoded by other DNA sequences in this sample. The chain has TRBV18 and TRBJ2-7; 14 bases align to TRBD2. Per germline, CDR1 KGHSH and CDR2 LQKENI. The CDR3 consists of 15 residues. V shed 3 bases and J 3 bases; nucleotides not matched to a gene: 1. DNA of the CDR3: TGTGCCAGCTCACCGGGACTAGCGGGAGTCTACGAGCAGTACTTC. It translates to CASSPGLAGVYEQYF.

In regard to this clone: Other DNA sequences of this sample code for an identical CDR3. J is TRBJ2-3 and V is TRBV5-1; TRBD1 agrees at 8 bases. Germline loops: CDR1 SGHRS, CDR2 YFSETQ. CDR3 length: 14 residues. The J segment lost 4 bases and the V segment lost 2 bases, leaving 3 bases of the junction unmatched. CDR3 protein: CASSLGQGADTQYF. In DNA, the CDR3 is TGCGCCAGCAGCTTAGGACAGGGCGCAGATACGCAGTATTTT.

The J gene is TRBJ1-4, the V gene TRBV9, with a tentative D call TRBD1 (5 bases). From germline, CDR1 is SGDLS and CDR2 YYNGEE. V was clipped by 1 base and J by 7 bases, with 8 bases between them. The CDR3 spans 13 residues. CDR3 region: CASSVQGGEKLFF. In nucleotides, the CDR3 is TGTGCCAGCAGCGTACAGGGCGGTGAAAAACTGTTTTTT.

This clone was detected only once. The chain has TRBV10-2 and TRBJ2-5; D unclear. Between the trimmed V and J ends, which lost 2 bases and 10 bases, there was a span of 14 bases. The length of the CDR3 is 13 residues. The V gene's germline CDR1 is WSHSY and CDR2 SAAADI. The CDR3 DNA reads TGCGCCAGCAGTGAGCCCGTCAACCCTGACCAGTACTTC. It translates to CASSEPVNPDQYF.

The chain uses TRBV9 and TRBJ2-1; 16 positions match TRBD2. J gave up 2 bases and V 4 bases, and 6 bases lay outside the gene matches. CDR1 SGDLS and CDR2 YYNGEE come from the germline V gene. The CDR3 is 18 residues long. CDR3 sequence (DNA): TGTGCCAGCAGCATATCAGGGACTAGCGGGAGGGCCTACAATGAGCAGTTCTTC. Its translation is CASSISGTSGRAYNEQFF.

The V and J genes are TRBV28 and TRBJ1-5; 7 bases agree with TRBD1. The trim removed 1 base at V and 3 bases at J, leaving 6 bases unmatched. Germline CDR1 MDHEN, CDR2 SYDVKM. The CDR3 has 16 amino acids. This chain's CDR3 is CASSLFTGDFNQPQHF. CDR3 in DNA: TGTGCCAGCAGTTTATTTACAGGGGATTTCAATCAGCCCCAGCATTTT.

The V call is TRBV19, the J call TRBJ1-4; no clear D. CDR1 and CDR2 (germline): LNHDA, SQIVND (reference sequence). There are 16 residues in the CDR3. With 5 bases removed from V and 0 bases from J, the gap between germline ends came to 13 bases. CDR3: CASSSIKGSTNEKLFF. CDR3 bases: TGTGCCAGTAGTTCCATTAAGGGCTCAACTAATGAAAAACTGTTTTTT.

The CDR3 sequence is CASQGYSTDTQYF. In DNA form, the CDR3 reads TGTGCCAGTCAGGGGTACAGCACAGATACGCAGTATTTT. The chain links TRBV28 to TRBJ2-3; possibly TRBD1 for D (6 bases). Germline V gene data show CDR1 as MDHEN and CDR2 as SYDVKM. Trimming pared 9 bases from V and 0 bases from J, leaving 10 bases between. The length of the CDR3 is 13 residues.

V gene TRBV9 combines with J gene TRBJ2-1, with a tentative D call TRBD1 (6 bases). The CDR3 loop spans 16 amino acids. The germline CDR1 and CDR2 sequences are SGDLS and YYNGEE. Between the trimmed V and J ends, which lost 4 bases and 3 bases, there was a span of 17 bases. The CDR3 DNA is TGTGCCAGCAGCATAGAAAACAGGGCTATCTACAATGAGCAGTTCTTC. Its protein product is CASSIENRAIYNEQFF.

This rearrangement joins TRBV6-5 to TRBJ2-2, with D unresolved. V gave up 0 bases and J gave up 1 base, with 6 bases separating them. The CDR3 extends over 15 amino acids. From germline, CDR1 is MNHEY and CDR2 SVGAGI. CDR3 loop: CASSYSSGNTGELFF. The CDR3 region has the DNA TGTGCCAGCAGTTACTCGTCCGGGAACACCGGGGAGCTGTTTTTT.

This chain links TRBV2 with TRBJ2-7; no clear D gene. The CDR3 is 13 amino acids. Germline lookup yields CDR1 SNHLY and CDR2 FYNNEI. The V gene lost 1 base and the J gene lost 2 bases, with 6 bases spanning the gap. The CDR3 region is CASSEVGTYEQYF. CDR3 DNA: TGTGCCAGCAGTGAAGTAGGGACCTACGAGCAGTACTTC.

As to this clone: The junction and the germline gene differ at one end; a read error may be behind it. V gene TRBV10-3 combines with J gene TRBJ2-7, with D tentatively TRBD1 (6 bases). The CDR3 is 12 amino acids. Germline CDR1 and CDR2: ENHRY and SYGVKD. Here the CDR3 reads CAISELGQPMEF. CDR3 nucleotide sequence: TGTGCCATCAGTGAGTTAGGACAGCCGATGGAGTTC.

The chain couples TRBV10-3 to TRBJ1-2; no firm D call. This CDR3 region has 14 residues. In germline, CDR1 is ENHRY, CDR2 SYGVKD. The ends were cut back, 2 bases at V and 0 bases at J, with 7 bases in the middle. CDR3 DNA sequence: TGTGCCATCAGTGAGGACGTATCTAACTATGGCTACACCTTC. Translation gives CAISEDVSNYGYTF.